This T cell receptor beta chain derives from a study of T cells in Graves' hyperthyroidism and ophthalmopathy. These patients, aged 18 to 65, had recently diagnosed hyperthyroidism lasting under 2 months. This clonotype was observed many times. Its target is unknown. After removal of 7 bases from V and 5 bases from J, the junction contained 12 bases not matched to a gene. The CDR3 consists of 15 residues. The germline V gene has CDR1 SNHLY and CDR2 FYNNEI. The study, taken as a whole, reports: Ophthalmopathy was separated from stable hyperthyroidism by a 13 V-J model. Among thyroid clonotypes expanded above 0.001, most also appeared in blood. Before onset, by a median of around 6.1 months, the model predicted ophthalmopathy.

RNA transcripts served as the template for amplifying TCR beta CDR3 regions. The TCR CDR3 first-round RT-PCR relied on the HTBI primer set. TCRdb processed the multiplex PCR reads anew with MiXCR; each CDR3 protein has one entry. Here the sample spans approximately 370,000 distinct CDR3 sequences, 14% to 15% being singletons. The chain couples TRBV2 to TRBJ2-3; 7 bases line up with TRBD2. This clonotype was sampled from a woman between 25 and 40 years old with Graves' hyperthyroidism. The sequenced sample consisted of blood. CDR3: CASTPTGGGVDTQYF. CDR3 in DNA: TGTGCCAGCACCCCTACCGGGGGAGGGGTAGATACGCAGTATTTT.